This T cell receptor (beta chain) was identified during a study of response to subunit inactivated influenza vaccine. TCRdb re-called the RT-PCR reads through MiXCR, storing one row per CDR3 protein. The sample consists of about 620,000 distinct CDR3 sequences, approximately 10% of them appearing once. Looked up from germline, CDR1 is LNHDA and CDR2 is SQIVND (reference sequence). The CDR3 consists of 14 residues. Trimming removed 7 bases from V and 2 bases from J; junction bases left unmatched: 7. The data were also submitted as part of a second study, on T cells expressing NK-cell markers. That source reports: 5'RACE template switching with UMIs generated TCR beta cDNA. Repertoires of TCR beta were obtained from T cells sorted as CD3+CD56+NKG2C+, CD3+CD56+NKG2C- and CD3+CD56-NKG2C+. Several experiments employed an anti-gamma-delta TCR antibody to confine sorting to alpha-beta TCR T cells. A few donors' CD3+CD56-NKG2C+ cells were dominated by the same clonotypes. Uncertainty persisted over the HCMV specificity of expanded NKG2C+ T cell clones.

The receptor's source is a man between 50 and 59 years old who received an inactivated influenza vaccine. Source: PBMCs from blood, taken on the day of vaccination. This chain joins TRBV19 and TRBJ1-2; 7 nucleotides agree with TRBD1. CDR3 in DNA: TGTGCCAGTAATTGGGACAGAAACAACTATGGCTACACCTTC. This sequence encodes CASNWDRNNYGYTF.